Following are 29 T cell receptor beta chains from one sample sequenced in a study of blood T cell repertoires in COVID-19. Clones were read by immunoSEQ multiplex PCR, and TCRdb kept only the in-frame ones, dropping some. The repertoire holds about 140,000 clones, with 80% to 90% as singletons. Specimen: peripheral blood. These receptors came from a woman of 80 years or more with acute or convalescent COVID-19.

The rearrangement links TRBV30 to TRBJ1-2, with D possibly TRBD1 on 5 matching bases. Trimming took 0 bases from V and 8 from J, leaving 13 bases between them. The germline CDR1 and CDR2 sequences are GTSNPN and SVGIG (reference sequence). The CDR3 totals 13 residues. CDR3 region: CAWSVLRGGGYTF. The DNA of the CDR3 is TGTGCCTGGAGTGTACTAAGGGGTGGCGGCTACACCTTC.

The gene calls are TRBV6-6 and TRBJ1-4, with D tentatively TRBD1 (5 bases). CDR3 size: 12 residues. Germline V CDR1 and CDR2: MNHNY, SVGAGI (reference sequence). V was pared by 5 bases and J by 8 bases, with 9 bases between. The CDR3 spells CASSVTGEKLFF. For the CDR3, the DNA is TGTGCCAGCAGTGTTACAGGCGAAAAACTGTTTTTT.

The J gene is TRBJ1-5, the V gene TRBV18; no clear D. Trimming cost V 2 bases and J 1 base, with 6 bases left between them. The germline gives CDR1 KGHSH, CDR2 LQKENI. This CDR3 region has 14 residues. The CDR3: CASSPSKSNQPQHF. CDR3 in DNA: TGTGCCAGCTCACCAAGCAAAAGCAATCAGCCCCAGCATTTT.

V gene TRBV28 combines with J gene TRBJ2-5; 8 nucleotides match TRBD1. CDR3 size: 13 residues. V dropped 9 bases and J dropped 3; count of bases not matched to a gene: 6. Germline V lookup: CDR1 MDHEN, CDR2 SYDVKM. The CDR3: CASRSGQEETQYF. CDR3 nucleotides: TGTGCCAGTCGTTCGGGACAGGAAGAGACCCAGTACTTC.

The J gene is TRBJ1-4, the V gene TRBV7-2, with D maybe TRBD1 (5 bases). The CDR3 totals 12 residues. V was pared by 5 bases and J by 8 bases, with 9 bases between. The V gene's germline CDR1 is SGHTA and CDR2 FQGNSA. The CDR3 region has the DNA TGTGCCAGCAGCCAGGGATTGGAAAAACTGTTTTTT. Translated, it gives CASSQGLEKLFF.

The chain recombines TRBV6-6 with TRBJ1-4; 9 bases are shared with TRBD1. V dropped 6 bases and J dropped 17; count of bases not matched to a gene: 10. This CDR3 region has 12 residues. Germline loops: CDR1 MNHNY, CDR2 SVGAGI (reference sequence). The CDR3 DNA follows: TGTGCCAGCAGCGGGGACAGGGCTGGGGTCTTTTTT. As protein: CASSGDRAGVFF.

The table lists this clone with a count of one. The V and J genes are TRBV7-2 and TRBJ1-3; 8 positions agree with TRBD1. CDR3 length equals 15 residues. Germline V CDR1 and CDR2: SGHTA, FQGNSA. The J segment lost 3 bases and the V segment lost 4 bases, leaving 5 bases of the junction unmatched. Here the CDR3 reads CASSSQGADGNTIYF. DNA of the CDR3: TGTGCCAGCAGCTCTCAGGGGGCGGATGGAAACACCATATATTTT. The complete variable domain, with remaining parts taken from reference TRBV7-2 and TRBJ1-3, reads GAGVSQSPSNKVTEKGKDVELRCDPISGHTALYWYRQSLGQGLEFLIYFQGNSAPDKSGLPSDRFSAERTGGSVSTLTIQRTQQEDSAVYLCASSSQGADGNTIYFGEGSWLTVV.

V gene TRBV5-4 combines with J gene TRBJ2-1; the match to TRBD2 covers 9 bases. V gave up 0 bases and J gave up 0 bases; unmatched junction bases: 1. This CDR3 contains 16 residues. Germline CDR1 and CDR2: SGHNT and YYREEE (reference sequence). CDR3 DNA: TGTGCCAGCAGCTTGGTGCGGGGGGGCTCCTACAATGAGCAGTTCTTC. The encoded protein is CASSLVRGGSYNEQFF.

J is TRBJ1-1 and V is TRBV5-1, with D tentatively TRBD1 (6 bases). Per germline, CDR1 SGHRS and CDR2 YFSETQ. Trimming pared 7 bases from V and 1 base from J, leaving 11 bases between. The CDR3 has 13 residues. CDR3 sequence reads: CASGLQGNTEAFF. The CDR3 DNA follows: TGCGCCAGCGGGTTACAGGGGAACACTGAAGCTTTCTTT.

This chain connects TRBV11-2 to TRBJ2-1; D gene unclear. Germline assignment: CDR1 SGHAT and CDR2 FQNNGV. Trimming shortened V by 2 bases and J by 3 bases, and 5 bases separated the two germline ends. This CDR3 comprises 13 residues. The CDR3 sequence: CASSLNSYNEQFF. The DNA of the CDR3 is TGTGCCAGCAGCTTAAACAGCTACAATGAGCAGTTCTTC. Complete variable domain (other parts from reference TRBV11-2 and TRBJ2-1): EAGVAQSPRYKIIEKRQSVAFWCNPISGHATLYWYQQILGQGPKLLIQFQNNGVVDDSQLPKDRFSAERLKGVDSTLKIQPAKLEDSAVYLCASSLNSYNEQFFGPGTRLTVL.

The chain links TRBV2 to TRBJ1-5; D not resolved. Between the trimmed V and J ends, which lost 8 bases and 6 bases, there was a span of 20 bases. Per the germline V gene, CDR1 is SNHLY and CDR2 is FYNNEI. The length of the CDR3 is 15 residues. CDR3 amino acids: CASGDGRGSGQPQHF. CDR3 DNA: TGTGCCAGCGGAGATGGGCGGGGTTCGGGTCAGCCCCAGCATTTT.

The V and J genes are TRBV11-2 and TRBJ1-6; no firm D call. V lost 2 bases, J lost 4 bases, and 18 bases lay in between. CDR3 length: 18 amino acids. Germline values: CDR1 SGHAT, CDR2 FQNNGV. The CDR3 DNA is TGTGCCAGCAGCTTAAGCCGCAGGTTGTCATATTATAATTCACCCCTCCACTTT. This sequence encodes CASSLSRRLSYYNSPLHF.

The chain links TRBV2 to TRBJ1-4; TRBD1 is a possible D gene (5 bases). Per germline, CDR1 SNHLY and CDR2 FYNNEI. The CDR3 covers 12 residues. V lost 10 bases, J lost 4 bases, and 10 bases lay in between. CDR3 protein: CATRQFNEKLFF. The CDR3 DNA follows: TGTGCCACGAGACAGTTTAATGAAAAACTGTTTTTT.

The CDR3 DNA sequence: TGTGCCAGCAGCCCTGGGACAGGGCGAAGGGAATCCTACGAGCAGTACTTC. Translated: CASSPGTGRRESYEQYF. This chain joins TRBV5-5 and TRBJ2-7, with 9 nucleotides matching TRBD1. CDR3 length: 17 amino acids. Per the germline V gene, CDR1 is SGHKS and CDR2 is YYEKEE (reference sequence). V gave up 4 bases and J gave up 1 base; unmatched junction bases: 12.

The chain joins TRBV14 to TRBJ1-2, with 8 bases matching TRBD1. V trimming: 3 bases; J trimming: 4 bases; junction bases outside the gene matches: 10. CDR1 is SGHDN, CDR2 FVKESK, per germline. This CDR3 has 16 residues. The CDR3: CASSHRQGRHSYGYTF. CDR3 nucleotide sequence: TGTGCCAGCAGCCATAGACAGGGGCGACACAGCTATGGCTACACCTTC.

The V and J genes are TRBV3-1 (or the pseudogene TRBV3-2) and TRBJ2-1; 7 bases are a match to TRBD1. This CDR3 contains 15 residues. V shed 4 bases, J shed 4 bases, and the junction held 7 bases outside the gene matches. In germline, CDR1 is LGHDT, CDR2 YNNKEL (reference sequence). The CDR3 sequence: CASSPTGNTYNEQFF. The CDR3 bases are TGTGCCAGCAGCCCGACAGGGAATACTTACAATGAGCAGTTCTTC.

The chain employs TRBV5-4 and TRBJ1-1; the D is unclear. The length of the CDR3 is 13 residues. With 0 bases removed from V and 1 base from J, the gap between germline ends came to 4 bases. Germline CDR1 and CDR2: SGHNT and YYREEE (reference sequence). The CDR3 DNA sequence: TGTGCCAGCAGCTTGGCGGGGAACACTGAAGCTTTCTTT. It is translated as CASSLAGNTEAFF. Variable domain in full (rest from reference TRBV5-4 and TRBJ1-1): ETGVTQSPTHLIKTRGQQVTLRCSSQSGHNTVSWYQQALGQGPQFIFQYYREEENGRGNFPPRFSGLQFPNYSSELNVNALELDDSALYLCASSLAGNTEAFFGQGTRLTVV.

This clone is a singleton in its sample. The chain has TRBV27 and TRBJ2-5, with D possibly TRBD1 on 6 matching bases. Trimming stripped 6 bases from V and 6 bases from J, with 17 bases between. CDR3 length: 14 amino acids. Germline V lookup: CDR1 MNHEY, CDR2 SMNVEV (reference sequence). As DNA, the CDR3 is TGTGCCAGCAGCCTTTTTTGGCAGGGGCAGACCCAGTACTTC. Encoded protein: CASSLFWQGQTQYF.

The table lists this clone with a count of one. This rearrangement joins TRBV27 to TRBJ1-4; 8 nucleotides match TRBD1. Trimming took 8 bases from V and 8 from J; bases not matched to a gene: 10. This CDR3 has 14 residues. Per the germline V gene, CDR1 is MNHEY and CDR2 is SMNVEV (reference sequence). The CDR3 coding sequence is TGTGCCAGCCGATCGACCGGGACAGGCGAAAAACTGTTTTTT. It codes for CASRSTGTGEKLFF. The full variable domain, its missing parts supplied by reference TRBV27 and TRBJ1-4, is EAQVTQNPRYLITVTGKKLTVTCSQNMNHEYMSWYRQDPGLGLRQIYYSMNVEVTDKGDVPEGYKVSRKEKRNFPLILESPSPNQTSLYFCASRSTGTGEKLFFGSGTQLSVL.

J is TRBJ2-7 and V is TRBV5-1; no reliable D call. Germline CDR1 and CDR2: SGHRS and YFSETQ. This CDR3 is built from 14 residues. Trimming stripped 4 bases from V and 3 bases from J, with 14 bases between. The CDR3 DNA sequence: TGCGCCAGCAGCGTCCCCGGGTCCCGCTACGAGCAGTACTTC. This gives the protein CASSVPGSRYEQYF.

V and J are TRBV27 and TRBJ2-1; TRBD1 might be the D (7 bases). V lost 2 bases, J lost 0 bases, and 11 bases lay in between. The germline CDR1 and CDR2 sequences are MNHEY and SMNVEV (reference sequence). This CDR3 region has 16 residues. CDR3 sequence: CASSLGGGRSYNEQFF. CDR3 coding DNA: TGTGCCAGCAGTTTAGGAGGGGGCCGCTCCTACAATGAGCAGTTCTTC.

J is TRBJ2-1 and V is TRBV2; 9 nucleotides agree with TRBD1. The CDR3 loop spans 21 amino acids. Germline V gene data show CDR1 as SNHLY and CDR2 as FYNNEI. V was clipped by 0 bases and J by 0 bases; unmatched bases: 15. The CDR3 DNA reads as TGTGCCAGCAGTGAAGCGGGGGACAGGGCCTCGACCACCGGCTCCTACAATGAGCAGTTCTTC. This sequence encodes CASSEAGDRASTTGSYNEQFF.

The chain couples TRBV7-3 to TRBJ2-3; 11 nucleotides match TRBD2. The CDR3 sequence is 15 residues long. The junction had 7 bases not matched to a gene; V was cut back by 5 bases and J by 6 bases. Germline CDR1 reads SGHTA; CDR2 reads FQGTGA. In DNA, the CDR3 is TGTGCCAGCAGCCCTAATAGCGGGGGGGCGGATACGCAGTATTTT. Protein product: CASSPNSGGADTQYF.

This clone was detected a few times. The gene calls are TRBV12-3 or TRBV12-4 and TRBJ1-2, with D perhaps matching TRBD1 (5 bases). V dropped 5 bases and J dropped 8 bases, with 12 bases sitting between them. The CDR3 covers 12 residues. The CDR3 nucleotides are TGTGCCAGCAGTCCAGGGTACAGCGGCTACACCTTC. It encodes CASSPGYSGYTF.

This chain links TRBV4-2 with TRBJ2-3, with 8 bases that match TRBD2. Per the germline V gene, CDR1 is LGHNA and CDR2 is YNFKEQ. V shed 2 bases, J shed 0 bases, and the junction held 4 bases outside the gene matches. The CDR3 covers 16 residues. CDR3 residues: CASSQRGGSSTDTQYF. The CDR3 bases are TGTGCCAGCAGCCAACGGGGGGGCTCTAGCACAGATACGCAGTATTTT.

The rearrangement uses TRBV9 and TRBJ2-7; 9 bases map to TRBD2. The germline V gene encodes CDR1 SGDLS and CDR2 YYNGEE. CDR3 length: 14 residues. The V and J ends lost 1 base and 2 bases, in that order; junction bases with no gene match: 1. This CDR3 is CASSVSGGTYEQYF. DNA of the CDR3: TGTGCCAGCAGCGTAAGCGGGGGGACCTACGAGCAGTACTTC.

The V gene is TRBV5-4, the J gene TRBJ1-1, with D uncertain. This CDR3 is built from 15 residues. Germline CDR1 SGHNT, CDR2 YYREEE (reference sequence). V lost 2 bases, J lost 5 bases, and 16 bases lay in between. The CDR3 bases are TGTGCCAGCAGCTTTGGTTTATCCCTCCGGACTGAAGCTTTCTTT. Its translation: CASSFGLSLRTEAFF.

The chain joins TRBV2 to TRBJ1-3; TRBD1 matches 8 bases. The V and J ends lost 6 bases and 0 bases, in that order; junction bases with no gene match: 10. CDR1 is SNHLY and CDR2 is FYNNEI in the germline V gene. The CDR3 is 17 residues long. This CDR3 is CASSLDRGISSGNTIYF. As DNA, the CDR3 is TGTGCCAGCAGCCTAGACAGGGGAATAAGCTCTGGAAACACCATATATTTT.

This clone appeared a single time. This sequence joins TRBV2 and TRBJ1-1, with D unresolved. CDR3 length equals 13 residues. Trimming took off 3 bases at V and 0 bases at J, with 5 bases between the two ends. Germline loops: CDR1 SNHLY, CDR2 FYNNEI. The CDR3 protein is CASSDYMNTEAFF. The CDR3 region has the DNA TGTGCCAGCAGTGACTATATGAACACTGAAGCTTTCTTT. Based on the CDR3 plus reference TRBV2 and TRBJ1-1, the full variable domain is EPEVTQTPSHQVTQMGQEVILRCVPISNHLYFYWYRQILGQKVEFLVSFYNNEISEKSEIFDDQFSVERPDGSNFTLKIRSTKLEDSAMYFCASSDYMNTEAFFGQGTRLTVV.